The 14 T cell receptor beta chains given below trace back to one sample, sequenced in a study of T cell responses to AZD1222 COVID-19 vaccine. Data came from immunoSEQ multiplex PCR; TCRdb stores just in-frame clones and leaves some out. The data contain roughly 140,000 clones, roughly 94% of them seen just once; the ten biggest clones take up over 1%. The starting material was peripheral blood, obtained on day 0 of AZD1222 vaccination. These receptors were collected from an adult in good health.

This rearrangement joins TRBV7-2 to TRBJ2-3; TRBD1 agrees at 8 bases. This CDR3 has 15 amino acids. Trimming removed 5 bases from V and 1 base from J; junction bases left unmatched: 5. The germline V gene encodes CDR1 SGHTA and CDR2 FQGNSA. DNA of the CDR3: TGTGCCAGCAGCGGCAGGGGGCGCGGCACAGATACGCAGTATTTT. Residues: CASSGRGRGTDTQYF.

The CDR3 DNA is TGTGCCAGCAGCTTAGGACGGCTCTACGAGCAGTACGTC. Translated: CASSLGRLYEQYV. The chain employs TRBV11-2 and TRBJ2-7; the D is unclear. Germline values: CDR1 SGHAT, CDR2 FQNNGV. The CDR3 has 13 amino acids. The V end was cut by 1 base, the J end by 3 bases, with 7 bases between.

This chain links TRBV2 with TRBJ2-7, with TRBD2 matching over 11 bases. The trim removed 3 bases at V and 6 bases at J, leaving 7 bases unmatched. Per germline, CDR1 SNHLY and CDR2 FYNNEI. The CDR3 length is 15 residues. CDR3 protein: CASSDVSGGASEQYV. In nucleotides, the CDR3 is TGTGCCAGCAGTGACGTTAGCGGGGGGGCGAGCGAGCAGTACGTC.

The CDR3 region is CATSRETGVYTNEKLFF. In nucleotides, the CDR3 is TGTGCCACCAGCAGAGAAACAGGGGTTTACACTAATGAAAAACTGTTTTTT. This chain links TRBV15 with TRBJ1-4; 7 bases agree with TRBD1. CDR3 length: 17 amino acids. V lost 0 bases to trimming and J lost 2 bases; unmatched junction nucleotides: 6. Germline assignment: CDR1 LNHNV and CDR2 YYDKDF (reference sequence).

The chain couples TRBV2 to TRBJ2-3, with 10 bases aligning to TRBD2. Germline trimming cut 7 bases from V and 1 base from J; bases unmatched to any gene: 5. This CDR3 is built from 15 residues. Germline CDR1 is SNHLY and CDR2 is FYNNEI. This CDR3 is CASTLGLAGTDTQYF. As DNA, the CDR3 is TGTGCCAGCACCCTCGGACTAGCGGGCACAGATACGCAGTATTTT.

The chain recombines TRBV11-1 with TRBJ1-2; 8 nucleotides agree with TRBD1. This CDR3 is 14 amino acids long. The germline V gene has CDR1 SGHAT and CDR2 FQDESV (reference sequence). Germline trimming cut 5 bases from V and 8 bases from J; bases unmatched to any gene: 10. The CDR3 sequence: CASSPPGQAPGYTF. CDR3 DNA: TGTGCCAGCAGCCCTCCGGGACAGGCCCCAGGCTACACCTTC.

The chain links TRBV19 to TRBJ1-1; no clear D. The CDR3 length is 12 residues. Germline-derived CDR1 and CDR2 are LNHDA and SQIVND (reference sequence). Trimming removed 7 bases from V and 5 bases from J, with 11 bases in between. The CDR3 DNA reads as TGTGCCAGTATGATAGGCGGGACTGAAGCTTTCTTT. Residues: CASMIGGTEAFF.

This clone was counted a single time. The rearrangement links TRBV5-1 to TRBJ2-5; 9 bases line up with TRBD1. CDR1 and CDR2 from the germline V gene are SGHRS and YFSETQ. This CDR3 has 16 amino acids. The V gene end was trimmed by 2 bases and the J gene end by 3 bases; junction bases not matched to a gene: 8. The CDR3 DNA is TGCGCCAGCAGCTTAGGGTGGACAGGGGAGGAAGAGACCCAGTACTTC. Its protein product is CASSLGWTGEEETQYF.

The genes are TRBV19 and TRBJ2-6; no definite D call. Trimming left V 3 bases short and J 3 bases short, with 9 bases between. From germline, CDR1 is LNHDA and CDR2 SQIVND (reference sequence). There are 15 residues in the CDR3. The CDR3 sequence is CASSILGVGANVLTF. The CDR3 DNA sequence: TGTGCCAGTAGTATTTTGGGTGTTGGGGCCAACGTCCTGACTTTC.

There are a few counts of this clone. This chain joins TRBV3-1 (or the pseudogene TRBV3-2) and TRBJ1-3; D is ambiguous. From germline, CDR1 is LGHDT and CDR2 YNNKEL (reference sequence). CDR3 size: 16 residues. Trimming took off 1 base at V and 4 bases at J, with 14 bases between the two ends. The CDR3 spells CASSQVVQPTGNTIYF. CDR3 DNA: TGTGCCAGCAGCCAAGTCGTCCAGCCAACCGGAAACACCATATATTTT.

The chain combines TRBV7-9 with TRBJ1-6; D is unclear. The CDR3 contains 15 residues. The germline CDR1 and CDR2 sequences are SEHNR and FQNEAQ (reference sequence). The CDR3 sequence is CAEELIPVYNSPLHF. The CDR3 DNA reads TGTGCGGAAGAATTAATACCCGTATATAATTCACCCCTCCACTTT.

J is TRBJ2-3 and V is TRBV2, with TRBD2 matching over 8 bases. Germline CDR1 reads SNHLY; CDR2 reads FYNNEI. This CDR3 spans 12 amino acids. Trimming at V came to 11 bases and at J to 2 bases, leaving 3 bases not matched to a gene. This CDR3 reads CACGLATDTQYF. CDR3 in DNA: TGTGCCTGCGGACTAGCCACAGATACGCAGTATTTT.

A note on this clone: Mismatch with germline at one junction end may stem from a read error. This chain uses TRBV19 with TRBJ1-1; 7 nucleotides agree with TRBD1. This CDR3 has 12 residues. Germline CDR1 is LNHDA and CDR2 is SQIVND (reference sequence). The CDR3 DNA follows: TGTGCCAGCACAGGGGAGAACCCTGAAGCTTTCTTT. It is translated as CASTGENPEAFF.

The chain has TRBV30 and TRBJ1-1; no clear D. The CDR3 has 13 amino acids. The V end lost 2 bases, the J end lost 1 base, and 8 bases lay between the germline ends. Germline V gives CDR1 GTSNPN, CDR2 SVGIG (reference sequence). The CDR3 spells CAWSPGTNTEAFF. CDR3 nucleotides: TGTGCCTGGAGTCCAGGCACGAACACTGAAGCTTTCTTT.